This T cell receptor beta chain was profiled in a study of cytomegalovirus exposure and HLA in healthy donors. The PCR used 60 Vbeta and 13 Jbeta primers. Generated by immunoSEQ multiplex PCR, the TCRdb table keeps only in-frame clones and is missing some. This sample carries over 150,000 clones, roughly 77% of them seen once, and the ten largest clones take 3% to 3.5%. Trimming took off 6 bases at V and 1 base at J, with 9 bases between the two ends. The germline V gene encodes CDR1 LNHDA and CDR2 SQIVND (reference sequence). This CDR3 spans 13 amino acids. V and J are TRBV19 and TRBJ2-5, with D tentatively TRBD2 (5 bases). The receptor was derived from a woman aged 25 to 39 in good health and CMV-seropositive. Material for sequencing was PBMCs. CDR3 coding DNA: TGTGCCAGTAGAACTAGTCTCCAAGAGACCCAGTACTTC. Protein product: CASRTSLQETQYF.